This TCR beta chain was recovered during a study of monozygotic twins with inflammatory bowel disease (dated by TCRdb to between 2018 and 2020). At the level of the whole study: The complete study included roughly 30 monozygotic twin pairs: 19 IBD-discordant Danish pairs and nine German pairs, of which four were IBD-concordant and five were IBD-discordant. Within discordant pairs, disease-associated traits were sought mainly by comparing IBD patients with their genetically identical healthy co-twins. Each individual had, on average, about 151 000 unique TCRalpha sequences and 181 000 unique TCRbeta sequences available for analysis. What the work shows at the level of the full study, not this receptor alone: IBD patients had lower TCRbeta repertoire diversity, measured by the inverse Simpson index, than their healthy co-twins. Differing immunosuppressive treatments among patients may have added background noise and inter-individual variability to the repertoires. The analysis was unable to tell different T cell subtypes apart. Repertoire similarity did not differ between concordant and discordant twins, which could be due to limited statistical power. IBD patients shared fewer clonotypes with other individuals than healthy twins did, most markedly in patients showing signs of disease activity. The results gave no support for a single strong signal or clonotype linked to IBD.

A remark on this clonotype: Its binding antigen is unknown.

An approximately 2.5 ml peripheral blood sample was drawn into PAXgene tubes per donor and stored at -80°C. Total RNA was isolated from whole blood with the PAXgene blood miRNA kit on an automated QIAcube, without T cell sorting. Peripheral blood from monozygotic twin pairs who were concordant or discordant for inflammatory bowel disease underwent deep TCRalpha and TCRbeta repertoire profiling using unique molecular barcoding. Smoking habits were recorded for all twin pairs, and each individual was classified as a current, former or never smoker. Preparation of the library involved 5' RACE. Preparation of each TCR library used approximately 4,000 ng of total RNA. cDNA was synthesized with SMARTScribe reverse transcriptase in eight separate reactions per sample. During cDNA synthesis, template switching introduced unique molecular identifiers that contained a 6-nucleotide sample barcode. Amplification of TCRalpha and TCRbeta cDNA involved two nested PCRs of 16 and 9 cycles, and each PCR was followed by bead purification. Before amplification, the cDNA was treated with uracil DNA-glycosylase and purified using the QIAquick PCR purification kit. The second PCR was the step at which Illumina TruSeq-compatible adapters and sample-specific barcodes were added. TapeStation and Qubit were used to check library quality and concentration, and around 5.3 ng of each library was pooled. The pooled libraries were sequenced with 2 x 100 bp reads and custom sequencing primers on an Illumina HiSeq2500 single-index Rapid Run. The paper's data handling went like this. UMI-based consensus assembly with MiGEC version 1.2.6 was used to correct PCR and sequencing errors. MiXCR version 2.1.1 was used to carry out V(D)J alignment, clonotype assembly and CDR3 extraction. Normalisation of gene usage, clonotype sharing and MAIT/NKT TCR abundance was achieved by analysing the top 1000, 10 000 and 20 000 clonotypes per sample. Diversity was computed as the inverse Simpson index with the vegan R package after downsampling to 27 000 UMIs. Paired Mann-Whitney U tests on discordant twin pairs were used, with Benjamini-Hochberg multiple-testing correction. The reads were reprocessed in TCRdb, with one entry per CDR3 protein sequence and no accompanying DNA. TCRdb's processing, not the study's, gives the V and J calls here. Per the sample table, the count is around 410,000 distinct CDR3 sequences. 2% to 3% of the sample lies in the top ten.

The sample was blood. This sequence originates from a human donor with ulcerative colitis or Crohn's disease, or a healthy co-twin of an affected twin (not recorded which).

This receptor carries the CDR3 CATNPVPPRRGDYGYTF. The rearranged segments are TRBV6-1 and TRBJ1-2; TCRdb names TRBD1, which stays unverified in the absence of DNA. CDR3 length: 17 amino acids, cysteine to phenylalanine. The DNA is not on file. The germline V gene gives CDR1 as MNHNS and CDR2 as SASEGT.